This TCR beta chain was recorded in a study of blood T cells in healthy people across ages. Together with a sample-barcoded 5' primer, a J-beta primer mix was included in a second PCR lasting roughly 6 to 12 cycles. Using its own MiXCR run on the 5' RACE reads, TCRdb lists one record per CDR3 protein. Of 1.5 million to 1.8 million distinct CDR3 sequences listed, approximately 39% are singletons. This clonotype was counted a few times. Its antigen is unknown. The study's findings and limits: There were more naive CD4+ cells and higher diversity in long-lived donors than in aged donors.

The material sequenced was blood. This TCR came from a woman younger than 35 in good health.

CDR3 sequence: CSASSPGRRLHEQYF. The CDR3 coding sequence is TGCAGCGCCTCCTCACCGGGACGACGTTTGCATGAGCAGTACTTC. This chain uses TRBV29-1 with TRBJ2-7; perhaps D is TRBD1 or TRBD2 (5 bases each). Germline CDR1 is SQVTM and CDR2 is ANQGSEA. Trimming removed 7 bases from V and 7 bases from J, with 26 bases in between. The CDR3 is 15 residues long.